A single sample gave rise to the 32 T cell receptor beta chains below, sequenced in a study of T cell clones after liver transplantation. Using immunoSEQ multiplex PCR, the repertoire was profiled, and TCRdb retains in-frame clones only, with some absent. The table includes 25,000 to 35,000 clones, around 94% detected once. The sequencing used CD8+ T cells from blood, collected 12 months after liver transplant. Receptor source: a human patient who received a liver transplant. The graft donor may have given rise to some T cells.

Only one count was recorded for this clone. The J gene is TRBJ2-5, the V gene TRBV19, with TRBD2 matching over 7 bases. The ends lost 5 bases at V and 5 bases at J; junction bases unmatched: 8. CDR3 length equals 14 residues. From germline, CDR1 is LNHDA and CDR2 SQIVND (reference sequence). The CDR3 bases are TGTGCCAGTAGTTATGCGGGAGAGGAGGAGACCCAGTACTTC. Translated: CASSYAGEEETQYF.

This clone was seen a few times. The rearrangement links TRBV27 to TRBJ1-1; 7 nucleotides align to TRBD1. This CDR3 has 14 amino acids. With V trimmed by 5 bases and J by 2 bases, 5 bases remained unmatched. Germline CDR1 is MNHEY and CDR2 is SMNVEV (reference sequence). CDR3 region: CASSLRQGNTEAFF. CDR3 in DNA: TGTGCCAGCAGTCTAAGACAGGGTAACACTGAAGCTTTCTTT.

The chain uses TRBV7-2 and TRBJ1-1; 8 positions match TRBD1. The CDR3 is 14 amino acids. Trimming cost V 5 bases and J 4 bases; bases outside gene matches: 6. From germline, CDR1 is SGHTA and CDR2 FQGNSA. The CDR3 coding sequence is TGTGCCAGCAGCGCAGTGGACAGGGTCACTGAAGCTTTCTTT. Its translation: CASSAVDRVTEAFF.

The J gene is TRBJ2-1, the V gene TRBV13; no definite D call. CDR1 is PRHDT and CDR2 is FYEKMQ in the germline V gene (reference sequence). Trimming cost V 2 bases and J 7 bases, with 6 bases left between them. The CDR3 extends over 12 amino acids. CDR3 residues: CASSLTSNEQFF. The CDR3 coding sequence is TGTGCCAGCAGCTTAACCAGTAATGAGCAGTTCTTC.

CDR3 sequence reads: CASSPGGPRSYNEQFF. The DNA for the CDR3 is TGTGCCAGCAGCCCAGGCGGCCCCCGCTCCTACAATGAGCAGTTCTTC. This sequence joins TRBV13 and TRBJ2-1; D ambiguous. The CDR3 contains 16 residues. Germline assignment: CDR1 PRHDT and CDR2 FYEKMQ (reference sequence). Trimming cost V 5 bases and J 0 bases, with 14 bases left between them. Variable domain in full (rest from reference TRBV13 and TRBJ2-1): AAGVIQSPRHLIKEKRETATLKCYPIPRHDTVYWYQQGPGQDPQFLISFYEKMQSDKGSIPDRFSAQQFSDYHSELNMSSLELGDSALYFCASSPGGPRSYNEQFFGPGTRLTVL.

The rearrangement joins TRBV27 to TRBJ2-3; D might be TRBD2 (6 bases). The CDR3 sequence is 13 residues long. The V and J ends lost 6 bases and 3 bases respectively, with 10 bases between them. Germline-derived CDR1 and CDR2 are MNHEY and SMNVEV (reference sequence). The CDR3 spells CASRVGRTDTQYF. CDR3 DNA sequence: TGTGCCAGCAGAGTGGGGAGGACAGATACGCAGTATTTT.

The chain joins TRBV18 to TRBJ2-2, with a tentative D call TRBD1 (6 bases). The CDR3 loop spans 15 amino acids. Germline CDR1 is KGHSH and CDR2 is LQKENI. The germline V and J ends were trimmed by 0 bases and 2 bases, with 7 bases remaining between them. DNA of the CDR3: TGTGCCAGCTCACCACCGGACAGTAACACCGGGGAGCTGTTTTTT. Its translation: CASSPPDSNTGELFF.

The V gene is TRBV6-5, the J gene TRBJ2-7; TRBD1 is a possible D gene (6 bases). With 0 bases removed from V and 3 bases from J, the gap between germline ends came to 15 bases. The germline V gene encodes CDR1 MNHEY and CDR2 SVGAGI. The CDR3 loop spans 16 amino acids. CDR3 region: CASSYSIGQQVYEQYF. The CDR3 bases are TGTGCCAGCAGTTACTCGATTGGACAGCAAGTCTACGAGCAGTACTTC.

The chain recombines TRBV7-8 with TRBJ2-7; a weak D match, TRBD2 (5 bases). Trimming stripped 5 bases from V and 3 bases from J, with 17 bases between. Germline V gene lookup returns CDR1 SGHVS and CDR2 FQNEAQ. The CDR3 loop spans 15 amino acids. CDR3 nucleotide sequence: TGTGCCAGCAGCCACGCCCCCCCTCGGGACTACGAGCAGTACTTC. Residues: CASSHAPPRDYEQYF.

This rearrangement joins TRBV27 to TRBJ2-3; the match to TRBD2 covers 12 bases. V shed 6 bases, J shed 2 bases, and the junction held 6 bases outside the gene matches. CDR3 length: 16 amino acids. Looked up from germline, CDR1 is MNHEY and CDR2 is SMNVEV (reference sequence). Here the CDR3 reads CASSIGLAGYTDTQYF. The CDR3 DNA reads TGTGCCAGCAGCATAGGACTAGCGGGATACACAGATACGCAGTATTTT.

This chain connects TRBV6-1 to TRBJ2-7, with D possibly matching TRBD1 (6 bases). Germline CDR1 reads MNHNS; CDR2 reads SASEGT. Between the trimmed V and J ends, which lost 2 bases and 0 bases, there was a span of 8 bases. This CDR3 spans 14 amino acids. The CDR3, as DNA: TGTGCCAGCAGTGAAACAGGGTCCTCCTACGAGCAGTACTTC. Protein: CASSETGSSYEQYF.

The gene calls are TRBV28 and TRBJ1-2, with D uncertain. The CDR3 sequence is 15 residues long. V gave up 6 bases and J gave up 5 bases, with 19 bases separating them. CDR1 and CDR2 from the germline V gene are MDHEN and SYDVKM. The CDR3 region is CASSLRLSLEYGYTF. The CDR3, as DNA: TGTGCCAGCAGCTTAAGGCTATCGTTGGAATATGGCTACACCTTC.

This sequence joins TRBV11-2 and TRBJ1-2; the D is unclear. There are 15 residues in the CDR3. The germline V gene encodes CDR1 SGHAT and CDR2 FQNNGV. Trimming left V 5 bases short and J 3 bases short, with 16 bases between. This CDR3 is CASSPLANNHYGYTF. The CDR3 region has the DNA TGTGCCAGCAGCCCCTTGGCCAATAATCACTATGGCTACACCTTC.

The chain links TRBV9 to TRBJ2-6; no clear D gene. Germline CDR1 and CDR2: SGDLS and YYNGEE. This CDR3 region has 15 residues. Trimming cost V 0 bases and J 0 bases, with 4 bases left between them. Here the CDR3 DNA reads TGTGCCAGCAGCGTAGTGCTCTCTGGGGCCAACGTCCTGACTTTC. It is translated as CASSVVLSGANVLTF.

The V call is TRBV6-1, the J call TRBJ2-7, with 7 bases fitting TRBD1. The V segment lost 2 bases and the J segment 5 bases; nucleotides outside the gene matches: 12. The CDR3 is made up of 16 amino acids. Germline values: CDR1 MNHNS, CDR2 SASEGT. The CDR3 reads CASSENPWDSLHEQYF. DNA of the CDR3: TGTGCCAGCAGTGAAAACCCCTGGGACAGCCTACACGAGCAGTACTTC.

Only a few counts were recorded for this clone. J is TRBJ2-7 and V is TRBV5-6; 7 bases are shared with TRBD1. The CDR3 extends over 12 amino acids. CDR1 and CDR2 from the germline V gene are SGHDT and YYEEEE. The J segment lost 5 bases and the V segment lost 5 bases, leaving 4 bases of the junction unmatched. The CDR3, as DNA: TGTGCCAGCAGGGGGGACAGCCACGAGCAGTACTTC. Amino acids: CASRGDSHEQYF.

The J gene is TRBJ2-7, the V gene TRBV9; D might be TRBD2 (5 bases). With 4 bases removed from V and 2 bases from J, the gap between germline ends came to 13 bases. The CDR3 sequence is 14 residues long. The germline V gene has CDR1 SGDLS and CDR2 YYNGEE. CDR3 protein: CASSSRTSTYEQYF. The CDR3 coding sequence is TGTGCCAGCAGCAGCCGGACTTCCACCTACGAGCAGTACTTC.

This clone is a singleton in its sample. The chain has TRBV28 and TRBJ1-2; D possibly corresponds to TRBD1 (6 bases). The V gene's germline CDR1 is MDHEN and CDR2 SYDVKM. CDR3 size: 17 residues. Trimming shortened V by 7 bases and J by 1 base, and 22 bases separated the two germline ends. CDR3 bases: TGTGCCAGCAACTGGGGAACAGGGAAAGGGGATAACTATGGCTACACCTTC. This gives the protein CASNWGTGKGDNYGYTF.

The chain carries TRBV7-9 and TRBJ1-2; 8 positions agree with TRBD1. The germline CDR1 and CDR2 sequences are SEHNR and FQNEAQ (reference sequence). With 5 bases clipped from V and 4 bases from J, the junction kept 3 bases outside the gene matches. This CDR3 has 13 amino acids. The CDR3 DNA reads TGTGCCAGCAGCCACGACAGGGGCTATGGCTACACCTTC. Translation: CASSHDRGYGYTF.

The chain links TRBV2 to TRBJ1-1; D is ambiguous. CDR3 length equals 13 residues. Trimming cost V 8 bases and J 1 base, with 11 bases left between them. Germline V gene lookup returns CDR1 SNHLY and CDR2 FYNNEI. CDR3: CASWGFRNTEAFF. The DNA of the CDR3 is TGTGCCAGCTGGGGTTTCAGGAACACTGAAGCTTTCTTT.

The CDR3, as DNA: TGTGCCAGCAGTGAAGCGCAGGGGGCCTACGAGCAGTACTTC. Its translation: CASSEAQGAYEQYF. J is TRBJ2-7 and V is TRBV6-1, with 7 nucleotides matching TRBD1. Trimming removed 0 bases from V and 2 bases from J; junction bases left unmatched: 1. The CDR3 extends over 14 amino acids. CDR1 is MNHNS and CDR2 is SASEGT in the germline V gene.

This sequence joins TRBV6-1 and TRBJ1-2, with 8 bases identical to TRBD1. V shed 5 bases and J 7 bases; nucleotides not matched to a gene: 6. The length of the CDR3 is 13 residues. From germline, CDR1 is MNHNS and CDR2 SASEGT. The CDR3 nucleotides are TGTGCCAGCAGTTCCCGGACAGGGTTTGGCTACACCTTC. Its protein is CASSSRTGFGYTF.

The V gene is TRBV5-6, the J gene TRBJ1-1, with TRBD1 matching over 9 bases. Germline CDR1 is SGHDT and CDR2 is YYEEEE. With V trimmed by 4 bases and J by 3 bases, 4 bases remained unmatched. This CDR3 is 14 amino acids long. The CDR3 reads CASSDGQGYTEAFF. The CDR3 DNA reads TGTGCCAGCAGCGATGGACAGGGGTACACTGAAGCTTTCTTT.

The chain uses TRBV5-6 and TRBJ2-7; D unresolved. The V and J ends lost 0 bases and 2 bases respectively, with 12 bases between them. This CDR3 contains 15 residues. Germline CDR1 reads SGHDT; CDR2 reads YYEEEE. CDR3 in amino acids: CASSLVRAVPYEQYF. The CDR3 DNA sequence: TGTGCCAGCAGCTTGGTTCGGGCCGTACCCTACGAGCAGTACTTC.

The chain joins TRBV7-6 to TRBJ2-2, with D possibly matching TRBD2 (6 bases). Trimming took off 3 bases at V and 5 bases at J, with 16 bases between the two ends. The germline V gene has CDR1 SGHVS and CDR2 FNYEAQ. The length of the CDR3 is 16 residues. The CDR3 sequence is CASSFLSGEGTGELFF. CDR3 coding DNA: TGTGCCAGCAGCTTTCTCTCGGGAGAGGGGACCGGGGAGCTGTTTTTT.

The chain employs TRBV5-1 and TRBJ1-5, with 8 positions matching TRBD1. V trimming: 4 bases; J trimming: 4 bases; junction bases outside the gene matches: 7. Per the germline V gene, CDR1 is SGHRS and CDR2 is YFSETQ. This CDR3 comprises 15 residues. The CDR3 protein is CASSPGTGLNQPQHF. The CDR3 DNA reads TGCGCCAGCAGCCCCGGGACAGGACTTAATCAGCCCCAGCATTTT.

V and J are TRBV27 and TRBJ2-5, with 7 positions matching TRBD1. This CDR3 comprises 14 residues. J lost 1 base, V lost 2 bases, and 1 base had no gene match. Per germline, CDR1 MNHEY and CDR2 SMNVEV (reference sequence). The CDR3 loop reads CASSLRDSQETQYF. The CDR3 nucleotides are TGTGCCAGCAGTTTACGGGACAGCCAAGAGACCCAGTACTTC.

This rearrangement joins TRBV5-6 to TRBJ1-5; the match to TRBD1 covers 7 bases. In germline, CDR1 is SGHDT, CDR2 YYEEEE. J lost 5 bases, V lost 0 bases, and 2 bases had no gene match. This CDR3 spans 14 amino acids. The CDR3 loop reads CASSLGGGDQPQHF. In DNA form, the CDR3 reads TGTGCCAGCAGCTTGGGAGGGGGCGATCAGCCCCAGCATTTT.

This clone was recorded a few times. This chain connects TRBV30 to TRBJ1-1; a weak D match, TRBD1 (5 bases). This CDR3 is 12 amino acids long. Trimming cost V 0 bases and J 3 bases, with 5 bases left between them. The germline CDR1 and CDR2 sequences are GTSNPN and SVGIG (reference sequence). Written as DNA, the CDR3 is TGTGCCTGGAGTGTGGGGGACACTGAAGCTTTCTTT. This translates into CAWSVGDTEAFF.

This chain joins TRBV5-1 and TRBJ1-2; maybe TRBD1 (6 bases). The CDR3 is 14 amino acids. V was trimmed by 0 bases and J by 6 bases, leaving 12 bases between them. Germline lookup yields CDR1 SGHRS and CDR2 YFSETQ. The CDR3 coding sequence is TGCGCCAGCAGCTTGGAACAGGGTGCGGATGGCTACACCTTC. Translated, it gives CASSLEQGADGYTF.

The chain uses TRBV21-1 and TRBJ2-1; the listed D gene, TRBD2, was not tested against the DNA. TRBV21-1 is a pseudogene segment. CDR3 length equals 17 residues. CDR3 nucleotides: TGTGCCAGCAGCAAATCGCCGGGACTAGCGGTCTACAATGAGCAGTTCTTC. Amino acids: CASSKSPGLAVYNEQFF.

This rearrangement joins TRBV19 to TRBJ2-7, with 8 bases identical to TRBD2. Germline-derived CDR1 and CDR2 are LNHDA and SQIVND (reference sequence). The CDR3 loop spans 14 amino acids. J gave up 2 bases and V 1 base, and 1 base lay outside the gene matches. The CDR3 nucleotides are TGTGCCAGTAGTATAGTAGCGGGAACCTACGAGCAGTACTTC. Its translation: CASSIVAGTYEQYF. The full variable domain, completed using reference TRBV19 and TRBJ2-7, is DGGITQSPKYLFRKEGQNVTLSCEQNLNHDAMYWYRQDPGQGLRLIYYSQIVNDFQKGDIAEGYSVSREKKESFPLTVTSAQKNPTAFYLCASSIVAGTYEQYFGPGTRLTVT.